The T cell receptor beta chain described here comes from a study of CD8+CD57+ T cells in acquired aplastic anemia. As for this clonotype: Its ends do not fully match the called genes, so a read error is possible.

The CDR3 loop spans 15 amino acids. CDR1 and CDR2 from the germline V gene are SGHTA and FQGNSA. Using genomic DNA as the template, TCR beta VDJ and CDR3 profiling was carried out. TCRdb reprocessed the reads with MiXCR, giving one entry per CDR3 protein. The sample lists more than 250,000 distinct CDR3 sequences, 45% to 65% seen once, with approximately 8.2% in the top ten. This receptor was obtained from a human donor with severe aplastic anemia or a healthy control (not recorded which). Input material: sorted CD4+, CD8+, or CD8+CD57+ T cells (not recorded which) from PBMCs. This chain joins TRBV7-2 and TRBJ2-7; TRBD2 aligns across 8 bases. Here the CDR3 reads CASSLGRRLAYEQHF. CDR3 sequence (DNA): TGTGCCAGCAGCTTAGGTCGTCGACTAGCGTACGAGCAGCACTTC.